The TCR beta chain under discussion was sequenced for a study of CD8 T cells in Susac syndrome. CDR1 and CDR2 from the germline V gene are MNHEY and SVGEGT. This CDR3 contains 13 residues. V was cut by 0 bases and J by 9 bases, with 11 bases left in between. Random hexamers primed reverse transcription of roughly 0.5 to 1 ug RNA. Amplification of TCR beta CDR3 spanned 54 Vbeta and 13 Jbeta via immunoSEQ multiplex PCR. TCRdb reprocessed the immunoSEQ multiplex PCR reads via MiXCR and lists one record per CDR3 protein. In the table there are more than 85,000 distinct CDR3 sequences, around 95% of which are singletons. CD8+ and CD4+ T cells from blood underwent TCR beta sequencing, which was carried out in a high-throughput format. Controls were age- and sex-matched healthy donors. TEMRA cells were FACS-enriched and CD8+ and CD4+ T cells negatively isolated.

The specimen was CD4+ T cells from PBMCs. The sequence was obtained from a human donor in good health. The chain is built from TRBV6-2 or TRBV6-3 and TRBJ2-5; D possibly corresponds to TRBD1 (5 bases). The CDR3 protein is CASSYSRQGPQYF. The CDR3 DNA is TGTGCCAGCAGTTACTCCAGGCAGGGTCCCCAGTACTTC.